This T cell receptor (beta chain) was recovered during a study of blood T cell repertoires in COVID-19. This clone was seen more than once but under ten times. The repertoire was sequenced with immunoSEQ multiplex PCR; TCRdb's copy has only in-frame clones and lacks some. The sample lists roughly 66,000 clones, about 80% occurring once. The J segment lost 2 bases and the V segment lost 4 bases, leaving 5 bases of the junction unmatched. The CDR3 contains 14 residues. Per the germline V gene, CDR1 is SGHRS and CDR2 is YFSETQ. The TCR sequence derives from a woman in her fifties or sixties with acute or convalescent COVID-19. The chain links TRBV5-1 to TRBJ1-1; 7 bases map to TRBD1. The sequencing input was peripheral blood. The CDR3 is CASSTGQPNTEAFF. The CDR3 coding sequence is TGCGCCAGCAGCACGGGACAGCCAAACACTGAAGCTTTCTTT.